A single sample is the source of the 28 T cell receptor beta chains below, sequenced in a study of monozygotic twins with inflammatory bowel disease. With the 5' RACE reads reprocessed, TCRdb shows one record per CDR3 protein and no DNA. This sample's table reports tens of thousands of distinct CDR3 sequences. Sequencing was performed on blood. The source of these receptors is a human donor with ulcerative colitis or Crohn's disease, or a healthy co-twin of an affected twin (not recorded which).

The chain recombines TRBV12-3 or TRBV12-4 with TRBJ2-1; TCRdb returns TRBD2, unconfirmable since there is no DNA. This CDR3 region has 15 residues. The CDR3 sequence is CASSPSGELYNEQFF.

The V gene is TRBV6-2 or TRBV6-3, the J gene TRBJ2-1. The germline CDR1 and CDR2 sequences are MNHEY and SVGEGT. There are 13 residues in the CDR3. CDR3 sequence: CASSYSVENEQFF.

The chain has TRBV20-1 and TRBJ2-7. Germline assignment: CDR1 DFQATT and CDR2 SNEGSKA (reference sequence). The CDR3 is made up of 12 amino acids. The CDR3 region is CSARDRSAGQYF.

The rearrangement uses TRBV29-1 and TRBJ2-3; TCRdb selects TRBD1, and the lack of DNA leaves this call unchecked. The germline V gene has CDR1 SQVTM and CDR2 ANQGSEA. CDR3 size: 15 residues. Here the CDR3 reads CSVRTTGISTDTQYF.

The rearrangement joins TRBV5-1 to TRBJ2-1; TCRdb calls TRBD1, which cannot be checked without DNA. CDR3 length: 15 amino acids. Germline assignment: CDR1 SGHRS and CDR2 YFSETQ. CDR3: CASSPPGSSYNEQFF.

This chain links TRBV7-9 with TRBJ1-2. This CDR3 has 15 residues. Germline values: CDR1 SEHNR, CDR2 FQNEAQ (reference sequence). CDR3 amino acids: CASSLALTWNYGYTF.

The rearrangement joins TRBV6-6 to TRBJ2-7; lacking DNA, the TRBD1 call made by TCRdb goes unchecked. The CDR3 has 14 residues. The germline CDR1 and CDR2 sequences are MNHNY and SVGAGI (reference sequence). CDR3 amino acids: CASSPPTASYEQYF.

The CDR3 loop reads CSALARGEGTDTQYF. The V call is TRBV29-1, the J call TRBJ2-3; TCRdb gives TRBD2 as the D gene, but with no DNA this cannot be confirmed. CDR1 and CDR2 from the germline V gene are SQVTM and ANQGSEA. CDR3 length equals 15 residues.

CDR3 sequence: CASSLAVGMVTQYF. The chain joins TRBV5-1 to TRBJ2-5. The CDR3 consists of 14 residues. Germline V gene lookup returns CDR1 SGHRS and CDR2 YFSETQ.

This sequence joins TRBV20-1 and TRBJ2-2; there is no DNA to check the TCRdb D call of TRBD2. CDR3 length equals 13 residues. Germline CDR1 and CDR2: DFQATT and SNEGSKA (reference sequence). CDR3 residues: CSAVTALHRELFF.

This chain connects TRBV5-1 to TRBJ2-6. CDR1 is SGHRS, CDR2 YFSETQ, per germline. The CDR3 runs 14 residues. The CDR3 is CASMIQPGANVLTF.

The V call is TRBV18, the J call TRBJ1-1; no DNA is available, so the TRBD1 call from TCRdb remains unchecked. The CDR3 extends over 16 amino acids. The V gene's germline CDR1 is KGHSH and CDR2 LQKENI. CDR3 sequence: CASSPSVDVPSTEAFF.

This chain uses TRBV10-3 with TRBJ1-5; TCRdb's assignment of TRBD1 cannot be checked, as there is no DNA. Germline values: CDR1 ENHRY, CDR2 SYGVKD. The CDR3 is 13 residues long. This CDR3 reads CAITPGQGQPQHF.

This chain uses TRBV20-1 with TRBJ2-3; there is no DNA to check the TCRdb D call of TRBD1. CDR1 and CDR2 from the germline V gene are DFQATT and SNEGSKA (reference sequence). The CDR3 contains 14 residues. The CDR3 loop reads CSAPWGTSTDTQYF.

The chain has TRBV6-5 and TRBJ1-4; TCRdb calls TRBD1, which cannot be checked without DNA. This CDR3 has 17 amino acids. The germline gives CDR1 MNHEY, CDR2 SVGAGI. The CDR3 loop reads CASSYSSPIGGYEKLFF.

The V call is TRBV12-3 or TRBV12-4, the J call TRBJ2-3; the TCRdb D gene call, TRBD1, has no DNA to confirm it. CDR3 length: 15 amino acids. CDR3 sequence reads: CASRVGGEGTDTQYF.

The chain links TRBV12-3 or TRBV12-4 to TRBJ2-7. The CDR3 covers 11 residues. The CDR3 here is CASSPSYEQYF.

The rearrangement uses TRBV5-6 and TRBJ1-2. Germline lookup yields CDR1 SGHDT and CDR2 YYEEEE. This CDR3 has 14 amino acids. This chain's CDR3 is CASRRLDSYYGYTF.

The V gene is TRBV6-1, the J gene TRBJ2-6; TCRdb's D gene call, TRBD1, goes unchecked for lack of DNA. The germline gives CDR1 MNHNS, CDR2 SASEGT. This CDR3 is 15 amino acids long. The CDR3 sequence is CASSQAGAGANVLTF.

This chain joins TRBV24-1 and TRBJ2-5; lacking DNA, the TRBD1 call made by TCRdb goes unchecked. Germline values: CDR1 KGHDR, CDR2 SFDVKD. The CDR3 length is 16 residues. The CDR3 is CATSDSVGQGTETQYF.

The V and J genes are TRBV2 and TRBJ1-5. Germline lookup yields CDR1 SNHLY and CDR2 FYNNEI. CDR3 length: 14 amino acids. CDR3 sequence reads: CASSDRGYNQPQHF.

The V call is TRBV20-1, the J call TRBJ1-2; TCRdb's D gene call, TRBD1, goes unchecked for lack of DNA. Germline-derived CDR1 and CDR2 are DFQATT and SNEGSKA (reference sequence). The CDR3 covers 14 residues. The CDR3 reads CSAPGTGESYGYTF.

This chain uses TRBV20-1 with TRBJ1-2; TCRdb designates TRBD1, a call that cannot be tested without DNA. Germline values: CDR1 DFQATT, CDR2 SNEGSKA (reference sequence). The CDR3 contains 14 residues. The CDR3 protein is CSAKGVRGNYGYTF.

V usage is TRBV5-1 and J usage is TRBJ2-3; TCRdb's D call, TRBD1, is unchecked because there is no DNA. This CDR3 has 14 amino acids. Germline V gene lookup returns CDR1 SGHRS and CDR2 YFSETQ. The CDR3 here is CASSPTGNADTQYF. Full variable domain (outside the CDR3, taken from reference TRBV5-1 and TRBJ2-3): KAGVTQTPRYLIKTRGQQVTLSCSPISGHRSVSWYQQTPGQGLQFLFEYFSETQRNKGNFPGRFSGRQFSNSRSEMNVSTLELGDSALYLCASSPTGNADTQYFGPGTRLTVL.

The rearrangement joins TRBV20-1 to TRBJ1-5; TCRdb outputs TRBD1, but without DNA this stays unchecked. CDR1 and CDR2 from the germline V gene are DFQATT and SNEGSKA (reference sequence). CDR3 size: 17 residues. CDR3 region: CSAATGGGPYSNQPQHF.

The genes are TRBV20-1 and TRBJ1-1. Germline V gene sequence: CDR1 DFQATT, CDR2 SNEGSKA (reference sequence). The CDR3 has 14 residues. The CDR3 is CSAQSRQLYTEAFF.

V usage is TRBV19 and J usage is TRBJ1-5; TCRdb picks TRBD1, but there is no DNA to check that call. CDR1 and CDR2 (germline): LNHDA, SQIVND (reference sequence). The CDR3 totals 15 residues. CDR3 sequence reads: CASIEQGGSNQPQHF.

The chain joins TRBV19 to TRBJ2-1; the D gene TCRdb calls, TRBD2, cannot be checked with no DNA. CDR3 length: 17 amino acids. From germline, CDR1 is LNHDA and CDR2 SQIVND (reference sequence). CDR3 residues: CASSINELAGRHNEQFF. Based on the CDR3 plus reference TRBV19 and TRBJ2-1, the full variable domain is DGGITQSPKYLFRKEGQNVTLSCEQNLNHDAMYWYRQDPGQGLRLIYYSQIVNDFQKGDIAEGYSVSREKKESFPLTVTSAQKNPTAFYLCASSINELAGRHNEQFFGPGTRLTVL.